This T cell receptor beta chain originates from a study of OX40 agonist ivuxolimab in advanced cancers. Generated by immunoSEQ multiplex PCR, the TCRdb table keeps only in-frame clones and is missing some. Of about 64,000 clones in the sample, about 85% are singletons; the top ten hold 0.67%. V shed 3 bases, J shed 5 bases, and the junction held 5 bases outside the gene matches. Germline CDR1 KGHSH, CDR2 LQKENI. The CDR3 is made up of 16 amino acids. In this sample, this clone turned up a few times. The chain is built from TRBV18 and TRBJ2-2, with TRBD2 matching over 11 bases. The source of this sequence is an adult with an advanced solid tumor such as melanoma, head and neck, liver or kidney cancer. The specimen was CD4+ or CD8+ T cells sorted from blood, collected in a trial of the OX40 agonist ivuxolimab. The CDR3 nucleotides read TGTGCCAGCTCACCCGGGACTAGCGGATTTACCGGGGAGCTGTTTTTT. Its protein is CASSPGTSGFTGELFF.